The 9 T cell receptor beta chains listed next were all sequenced from one sample in a study of cytomegalovirus exposure and HLA in healthy donors. PCR employed 60 Vbeta and 13 Jbeta primers. TCRdb's copy holds only in-frame clones and misses some; the assay was immunoSEQ multiplex PCR. The sample consists of 210,000 or so clones, around 80% of them appearing once. Sequencing was performed on PBMCs. All receptors come from a boy aged 5 to 17 in good health and CMV-seronegative.

The chain combines TRBV7-9 with TRBJ1-2, with D tentatively TRBD1 (5 bases). This CDR3 contains 13 residues. Germline assignment: CDR1 SEHNR and CDR2 FQNEAQ (reference sequence). The V and J ends lost 1 base and 3 bases respectively, with 6 bases between them. CDR3 in DNA: TGTGCCAGCAGCTTAGGGACACACTATGGCTACACCTTC. This gives the protein CASSLGTHYGYTF.

This clone has more than one count but fewer than ten. Other DNA sequences within the sample encode an identical CDR3. The chain is built from TRBV5-1 and TRBJ1-1; 8 bases align to TRBD1. This CDR3 is 14 amino acids long. After removal of 2 bases from V and 3 bases from J, the junction contained 3 bases not matched to a gene. From germline, CDR1 is SGHRS and CDR2 YFSETQ. The CDR3 region is CASSFAQGDTEAFF. CDR3 coding DNA: TGCGCCAGCAGCTTCGCACAGGGGGACACTGAAGCTTTCTTT.

This chain's CDR3 is CATTSPGAYNEQFF. In DNA form, the CDR3 reads TGTGCCACCACCTCTCCCGGGGCCTACAATGAGCAGTTCTTC. The chain couples TRBV5-4 to TRBJ2-1; a weak D match, TRBD2 (5 bases). V was cut by 9 bases and J by 2 bases, with 15 bases left in between. CDR1 is SGHNT and CDR2 is YYREEE in the germline V gene (reference sequence). The CDR3 has 14 amino acids.

This clone showed up just a few times. V is TRBV4-1 and J is TRBJ1-2; the D gene is possibly TRBD1 (5 bases). Trimming stripped 0 bases from V and 7 bases from J, with 6 bases between. Germline lookup yields CDR1 MGHRA and CDR2 YSYEKL. The CDR3 has 12 residues. The CDR3 loop is CASSQEGVGYTF. The CDR3 region has the DNA TGCGCCAGCAGCCAAGAAGGGGTTGGCTACACCTTC.

The chain carries TRBV6-5 and TRBJ2-3, with 11 positions matching TRBD2. Germline lookup yields CDR1 MNHEY and CDR2 SVGAGI. The CDR3 consists of 15 residues. V lost 7 bases and J lost 4; bases outside the gene matches: 7. The DNA of the CDR3 is TGTGCCAGCAACGTAGCGGGGGGGCCCCCAGATACGCAGTATTTT. It codes for CASNVAGGPPDTQYF.

The chain has TRBV6-5 and TRBJ2-1; 15 bases align to TRBD2. The CDR3 runs to 13 residues. After removal of 6 bases from V and 14 bases from J, the junction contained 5 bases not matched to a gene. The germline V gene has CDR1 MNHEY and CDR2 SVGAGI. The CDR3 nucleotides read TGTGCCAGCAGCCGGACTAGCGGGAGGGCGGAGTTCTTC. Translation gives CASSRTSGRAEFF.

This CDR3 reads CAISEGTANTEAFF. CDR3 sequence (DNA): TGTGCCATCAGTGAGGGGACAGCGAACACTGAAGCTTTCTTT. The rearrangement links TRBV10-3 to TRBJ1-1, with 7 bases aligning to TRBD1. Losses at the gene ends were 2 bases for V and 1 base for J; bases not matched to a gene: 1. The germline CDR1 and CDR2 sequences are ENHRY and SYGVKD. The CDR3 spans 14 residues.

This chain links TRBV6-1 with TRBJ2-7, with D possibly being TRBD2 (7 bases). Trimming cost V 0 bases and J 0 bases, with 12 bases left between them. This CDR3 region has 16 residues. Germline V lookup: CDR1 MNHNS, CDR2 SASEGT. DNA for the CDR3: TGTGCCAGCAGTGAAGCGTCGGGGGGCTCCTCCTACGAGCAGTACTTC. Its translation is CASSEASGGSSYEQYF.

This sequence joins TRBV1 and TRBJ2-5; TRBD2 is the table's D call, not checked against the DNA. The J call could be wrong; TRBJ2-7 is a better fit for the DNA end. TRBV1 is a known pseudogene. The CDR3 is made up of 19 amino acids. The CDR3 DNA sequence: TGCACCAGCAGCCAAGATTCAGGACTAGCGGGGGGCTGGTCCTACGAGCAGTACTTC. It specifies CTSSQDSGLAGGWSYEQYF.